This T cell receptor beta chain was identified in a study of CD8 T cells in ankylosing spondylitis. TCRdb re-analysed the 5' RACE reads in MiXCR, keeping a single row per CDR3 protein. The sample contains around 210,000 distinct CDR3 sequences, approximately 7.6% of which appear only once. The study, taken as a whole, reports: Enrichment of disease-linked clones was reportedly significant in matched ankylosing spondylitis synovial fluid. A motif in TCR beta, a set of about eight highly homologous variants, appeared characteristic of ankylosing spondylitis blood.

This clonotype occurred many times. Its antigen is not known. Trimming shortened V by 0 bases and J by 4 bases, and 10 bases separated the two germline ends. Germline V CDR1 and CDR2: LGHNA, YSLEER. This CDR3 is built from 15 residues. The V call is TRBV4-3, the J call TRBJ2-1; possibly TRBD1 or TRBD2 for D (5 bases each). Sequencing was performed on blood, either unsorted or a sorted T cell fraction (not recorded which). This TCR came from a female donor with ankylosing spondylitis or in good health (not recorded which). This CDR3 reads CASSQDKGRYNEQFF. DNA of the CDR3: TGCGCCAGCAGCCAAGATAAGGGACGGTACAATGAGCAGTTCTTC.